The 30 T cell receptor beta chains in this list originate from one sample, sequenced in a study of OX40 agonist ivuxolimab in advanced cancers. Libraries were prepared by immunoSEQ multiplex PCR; TCRdb keeps only in-frame clonotypes and omits some of them. The repertoire holds tens of thousands of clones, over 70% seen once, with 20% to 25% in the top ten. The starting material was CD4+ or CD8+ T cells sorted from blood, obtained in a trial of the OX40 agonist ivuxolimab. These receptors were obtained from an adult with an advanced solid tumor such as melanoma, head and neck, liver or kidney cancer.

This clone is a singleton in its sample. The V call is TRBV6-5, the J call TRBJ2-2, with D tentatively TRBD1 or TRBD2 (5 bases each). The CDR3 consists of 14 residues. CDR1 and CDR2 (germline): MNHEY, SVGAGI. V lost 0 bases, J lost 8 bases, and 10 bases lay in between. DNA of the CDR3: TGTGCCAGCAGTTACTCGATGGGGGTGGGGGAGCTGTTTTTT. Its protein is CASSYSMGVGELFF.

The chain recombines TRBV27 with TRBJ2-1; D is unresolved. V gave up 3 bases and J gave up 5 bases, with 5 bases separating them. The CDR3 runs 12 residues. Germline V gene sequence: CDR1 MNHEY, CDR2 SMNVEV (reference sequence). Written as DNA, the CDR3 is TGTGCCAGCAGTTTTGGTAACAATGAGCAGTTCTTC. This sequence encodes CASSFGNNEQFF.

This clone was seen only a few times. The V and J genes are TRBV5-1 and TRBJ1-5; no definite D call. The CDR3 runs 13 residues. The V end was cut by 0 bases, the J end by 3 bases, with 4 bases between. Germline-derived CDR1 and CDR2 are SGHRS and YFSETQ. This CDR3 is CASSLAPNQPQHF. As DNA, the CDR3 is TGCGCCAGCAGCTTGGCCCCCAATCAGCCCCAGCATTTT. The complete variable domain, with remaining parts taken from reference TRBV5-1 and TRBJ1-5, reads KAGVTQTPRYLIKTRGQQVTLSCSPISGHRSVSWYQQTPGQGLQFLFEYFSETQRNKGNFPGRFSGRQFSNSRSEMNVSTLELGDSALYLCASSLAPNQPQHFGDGTRLSIL.

This clone was detected a few times. This chain links TRBV10-1 with TRBJ2-2; D remains ambiguous. In germline, CDR1 is WNHNN, CDR2 SYGVQD (reference sequence). Trimming removed 6 bases at V and 0 bases at J, with 5 bases between. This CDR3 is 13 amino acids long. The CDR3 spells CASSVANTGELFF. The CDR3 DNA reads as TGCGCCAGCAGCGTAGCGAACACCGGGGAGCTGTTTTTT.

The CDR3 DNA reads TGTGCCAGCAGTTTAGTCAGCAGTTCTCATCAGCCCCAGCATTTT. This sequence encodes CASSLVSSSHQPQHF. The rearrangement joins TRBV27 to TRBJ1-5; D unclear. Germline loops: CDR1 MNHEY, CDR2 SMNVEV (reference sequence). With 2 bases removed from V and 5 bases from J, the gap between germline ends came to 13 bases. CDR3 length equals 15 residues.

In its sample, this clone was seen once. V usage is TRBV13 and J usage is TRBJ2-3; TRBD1 is a possible D gene (6 bases). Germline values: CDR1 PRHDT, CDR2 FYEKMQ (reference sequence). Trimming removed 4 bases at V and 6 bases at J, with 14 bases between. The CDR3 has 14 amino acids. The CDR3, as DNA: TGTGCCAGCAGCTCCGGGACAACTCGGGATACGCAGTATTTT. Its protein is CASSSGTTRDTQYF.

This chain joins TRBV5-1 and TRBJ2-7, with 8 bases fitting TRBD1. CDR3 size: 16 residues. CDR1 and CDR2 (germline): SGHRS, YFSETQ. V shed 0 bases and J 2 bases; nucleotides not matched to a gene: 7. The DNA for the CDR3 is TGCGCCAGCAGCTTGGTTTCAGGGGGCTCAACCTACGAGCAGTACTTC. It yields the protein CASSLVSGGSTYEQYF.

The chain uses TRBV2 and TRBJ2-7, with D possibly matching TRBD2 (7 bases). V lost 3 bases and J 0 bases, leaving 12 bases between the germline ends. The CDR3 is made up of 15 amino acids. CDR1 and CDR2 from the germline V gene are SNHLY and FYNNEI. DNA for the CDR3: TGTGCCAGCAGTGATACGGGGGGCCTCTCCTACGAGCAGTACTTC. This encodes CASSDTGGLSYEQYF. The full variable domain, rest sourced from reference TRBV2 and TRBJ2-7, is EPEVTQTPSHQVTQMGQEVILRCVPISNHLYFYWYRQILGQKVEFLVSFYNNEISEKSEIFDDQFSVERPDGSNFTLKIRSTKLEDSAMYFCASSDTGGLSYEQYFGPGTRLTVT.

The J gene is TRBJ1-2, the V gene TRBV6-1, with D possibly being TRBD1 (5 bases). V was trimmed by 0 bases and J by 7 bases, leaving 12 bases between them. Per the germline V gene, CDR1 is MNHNS and CDR2 is SASEGT. CDR3 size: 14 residues. CDR3 sequence (DNA): TGTGCCAGCAGTGAAGCGGGCAGGGATCTTGGCTACACCTTC. Its translation: CASSEAGRDLGYTF.

This chain uses TRBV7-2 with TRBJ1-1; the D is unclear. Germline loops: CDR1 SGHTA, CDR2 FQGNSA. The CDR3 spans 15 residues. With 5 bases removed from V and 3 bases from J, the gap between germline ends came to 16 bases. CDR3 DNA sequence: TGTGCCAGCAGCGAAAACAGTAGGATTTACACTGAAGCTTTCTTT. This codes for CASSENSRIYTEAFF.

This chain joins TRBV5-1 and TRBJ2-5; 7 bases are a match to TRBD1. CDR1 and CDR2 from the germline V gene are SGHRS and YFSETQ. The CDR3 is 14 residues long. V lost 4 bases and J lost 4; bases outside the gene matches: 7. This CDR3 reads CASSPGQYSETQYF. DNA of the CDR3: TGCGCCAGCAGCCCGGGACAGTACTCAGAGACCCAGTACTTC.

V and J are TRBV29-1 and TRBJ1-1; D remains ambiguous. This CDR3 comprises 12 residues. Trimming took 4 bases from V and 1 from J, leaving 7 bases between them. Germline V CDR1 and CDR2: SQVTM, ANQGSEA. The CDR3 sequence: CSVGFGNTEAFF. The CDR3 DNA follows: TGCAGCGTTGGATTCGGGAACACTGAAGCTTTCTTT.

The chain uses TRBV28 and TRBJ2-1; D perhaps matches TRBD2 (6 bases). Trimming pared 4 bases from V and 5 bases from J, leaving 18 bases between. CDR1 is MDHEN and CDR2 is SYDVKM in the germline V gene. There are 16 residues in the CDR3. CDR3 protein: CASSSLGGEVNNEQFF. The CDR3 region has the DNA TGTGCCAGCAGTTCCTTAGGAGGGGAGGTGAACAATGAGCAGTTCTTC.

The CDR3 reads CASSHSYEQYF. The CDR3 DNA reads as TGTGCCAGCAGCCACTCCTACGAGCAGTACTTC. The rearrangement uses TRBV28 and TRBJ2-7, with no clear D. V lost 6 bases, J lost 0 bases, and 3 bases lay in between. The CDR3 totals 11 residues. The germline gives CDR1 MDHEN, CDR2 SYDVKM.

There are a few counts of this clone. This chain uses TRBV4-1 with TRBJ1-5, with D perhaps matching TRBD1 (6 bases). CDR1 and CDR2 (germline): MGHRA, YSYEKL. The CDR3 runs to 15 residues. Trimming removed 5 bases at V and 0 bases at J, with 11 bases between. CDR3 sequence reads: CASSLGGYSNQPQHF. The DNA for the CDR3 is TGCGCCAGCAGCTTAGGGGGGTATAGCAATCAGCCCCAGCATTTT.

Only one count was recorded for this clone. The chain recombines TRBV27 with TRBJ1-6, with 10 bases that match TRBD1. This CDR3 has 14 residues. Germline V lookup: CDR1 MNHEY, CDR2 SMNVEV (reference sequence). The J segment lost 4 bases and the V segment lost 6 bases, leaving 0 bases of the junction unmatched. CDR3 DNA sequence: TGTGCCAGCAGGGACAGGGGGTATAATTCACCCCTCCACTTT. It is translated as CASRDRGYNSPLHF.

DNA for the CDR3: TGTGCCATCAGTGAGTCAACAGCGGACTGGGACACCGGGGAGCTGTTTTTT. Encoded protein: CAISESTADWDTGELFF. J is TRBJ2-2 and V is TRBV10-3, with D possibly matching TRBD2 (5 bases). Germline V gene sequence: CDR1 ENHRY, CDR2 SYGVKD. The CDR3 covers 17 residues. Trimming took 0 bases from V and 3 from J, leaving 14 bases between them.

The chain has TRBV21-1 and TRBJ1-2. TRBV21-1 is designated a pseudogene. This CDR3 spans 14 amino acids. In nucleotides, the CDR3 is TGTGCCAGCAGCAAAGAAGGGGGACTTTATGGCTACACCTTC. Translated, it gives CASSKEGGLYGYTF.

The chain carries TRBV5-5 and TRBJ2-7, with D uncertain. Germline values: CDR1 SGHKS, CDR2 YYEKEE (reference sequence). The CDR3 is made up of 14 amino acids. Trimming left V 3 bases short and J 3 bases short, with 13 bases between. The CDR3 loop reads CASSYEPSDYEQYF. Written as DNA, the CDR3 is TGTGCCAGCAGCTACGAACCTTCCGACTACGAGCAGTACTTC. Combining the CDR3 with reference TRBV5-5 and TRBJ2-7 gives the whole variable domain DAGVTQSPTHLIKTRGQQVTLRCSPISGHKSVSWYQQVLGQGPQFIFQYYEKEERGRGNFPDRFSARQFPNYSSELNVNALLLGDSALYLCASSYEPSDYEQYFGPGTRLTVT.

This sequence joins TRBV7-6 and TRBJ1-2, with TRBD1 as a possible D gene (5 bases). Deletions cut 4 bases from V and 6 bases from J, with 9 bases between. The CDR3 totals 12 residues. CDR1 and CDR2 (germline): SGHVS, FNYEAQ. The CDR3 region is CASSSPRDGYTF. CDR3 in DNA: TGTGCCAGCAGCTCACCCAGGGATGGCTACACCTTC. Filled out from reference TRBV7-6 and TRBJ1-2, the complete variable domain reads GAGVSQSPRYKVTKRGQDVALRCDPISGHVSLYWYRQALGQGPEFLTYFNYEAQQDKSGLPNDRFSAERPEGSISTLTIQRTEQRDSAMYRCASSSPRDGYTFGSGTRLTVV.

This clone has only a few counts. V is TRBV4-3 and J is TRBJ1-1; D is unresolved. The CDR3 sequence is 13 residues long. V lost 1 base and J lost 3, with 6 bases in between. Looked up from germline, CDR1 is LGHNA and CDR2 is YSLEER. The CDR3 protein is CASSQGEDTEAFF. CDR3 coding DNA: TGCGCCAGCAGCCAAGGAGAGGACACTGAAGCTTTCTTT.

This clone is medium-sized within its sample. In DNA form, the CDR3 reads TGCAGCGTTGGTCTTAGCGGTTCTTACGAGCAGTACTTC. Encoded protein: CSVGLSGSYEQYF. V and J are TRBV29-1 and TRBJ2-7, with a possible D match to TRBD2 (6 bases). Germline values: CDR1 SQVTM, CDR2 ANQGSEA. V lost 4 bases and J 4 bases, leaving 14 bases between the germline ends. This CDR3 is 13 amino acids long.

By its share, this clone is large. The rearrangement links TRBV27 to TRBJ2-7, with D tentatively TRBD2 (6 bases). The germline gives CDR1 MNHEY, CDR2 SMNVEV (reference sequence). The CDR3 covers 13 residues. V lost 4 bases and J 2 bases, leaving 9 bases between the germline ends. The CDR3 sequence: CASSYGSAYEQYF. The CDR3 DNA is TGTGCCAGCAGTTACGGGAGCGCCTACGAGCAGTACTTC.

In its sample, this clone was seen a few times. The chain combines TRBV9 with TRBJ1-4; D not resolved. Looked up from germline, CDR1 is SGDLS and CDR2 is YYNGEE. V was trimmed by 0 bases and J by 1 base, leaving 13 bases between them. This CDR3 has 17 residues. In DNA form, the CDR3 reads TGTGCCAGCAGCGTAGGGGTCGGGGTTGGAACTAATGAAAAACTGTTTTTT. Protein product: CASSVGVGVGTNEKLFF.

V usage is TRBV7-6 and J usage is TRBJ2-7; TRBD1 matches 8 bases. Germline V gene lookup returns CDR1 SGHVS and CDR2 FNYEAQ. V lost 1 base and J lost 9; bases outside the gene matches: 11. The CDR3 loop spans 15 amino acids. CDR3 coding DNA: TGTGCCAGCAGCTTAGACAGGGGGTCTGGGCTAGGGCAGTACTTC. This sequence encodes CASSLDRGSGLGQYF.

The chain carries TRBV5-4 and TRBJ2-7; 8 positions agree with TRBD1. This CDR3 region has 15 residues. Germline V gene data show CDR1 as SGHNT and CDR2 as YYREEE (reference sequence). Trimming removed 2 bases from V and 2 bases from J; junction bases left unmatched: 6. CDR3 sequence: CASSLRTGLTYEQYF. CDR3 bases: TGTGCCAGCAGCTTAAGGACAGGGTTAACCTACGAGCAGTACTTC.

This chain links TRBV28 with TRBJ2-1; no clear D gene. The length of the CDR3 is 11 residues. V lost 3 bases and J 8 bases, leaving 5 bases between the germline ends. Germline CDR1 and CDR2: MDHEN and SYDVKM. CDR3 coding DNA: TGTGCCAGCAGTTTTTGGGATGAGCAGTTCTTC. This codes for CASSFWDEQFF.

This clone was seen just once. The V call is TRBV15, the J call TRBJ2-2; tentatively, D is TRBD1 (6 bases). The CDR3 totals 16 residues. V lost 0 bases, J lost 1 base, and 9 bases lay in between. Germline loops: CDR1 LNHNV, CDR2 YYDKDF (reference sequence). CDR3 residues: CATSRDRQVNTGELFF. The CDR3 DNA is TGTGCCACCAGCAGAGATCGACAGGTGAACACCGGGGAGCTGTTTTTT.

The gene calls are TRBV9 and TRBJ2-5; TRBD1 matches 10 bases. The end of the DNA aligns better with TRBJ2-7, so the J call may be wrong. Per the germline V gene, CDR1 is SGDLS and CDR2 is YYNGEE. CDR3 length: 18 residues. The CDR3 spells CASSIDRLPGTGDYEQYF. The CDR3 DNA reads as TGTGCCAGCAGCATAGATAGATTACCCGGGACAGGGGACTACGAGCAGTACTTC.

This chain connects TRBV14 to TRBJ2-1; a possible D gene is TRBD1 (5 bases). The CDR3 has 11 residues. The germline V gene has CDR1 SGHDN and CDR2 FVKESK. V lost 4 bases and J 12 bases, leaving 10 bases between the germline ends. Here the CDR3 reads CASSPGYLQFF. The CDR3 DNA is TGTGCCAGCAGCCCAGGGTATCTGCAGTTCTTC. The full variable domain, its missing parts supplied by reference TRBV14 and TRBJ2-1, is EAGVTQFPSHSVIEKGQTVTLRCDPISGHDNLYWYRRVMGKEIKFLLHFVKESKQDESGMPNNRFLAERTGGTYSTLKVQPAELEDSGVYFCASSPGYLQFFGPGTRLTVL.